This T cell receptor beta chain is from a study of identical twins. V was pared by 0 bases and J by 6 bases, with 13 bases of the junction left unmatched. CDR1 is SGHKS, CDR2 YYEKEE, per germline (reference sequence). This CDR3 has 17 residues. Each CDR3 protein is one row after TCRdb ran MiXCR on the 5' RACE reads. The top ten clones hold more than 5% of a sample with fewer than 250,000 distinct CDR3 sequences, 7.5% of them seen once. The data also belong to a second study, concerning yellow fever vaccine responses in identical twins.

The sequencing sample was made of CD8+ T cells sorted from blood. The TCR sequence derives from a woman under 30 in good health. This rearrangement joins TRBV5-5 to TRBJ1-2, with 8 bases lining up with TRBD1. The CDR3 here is CASSLDDPFGQGNGYTF. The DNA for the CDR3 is TGTGCCAGCAGCTTGGACGACCCCTTCGGACAGGGCAATGGCTACACCTTC.